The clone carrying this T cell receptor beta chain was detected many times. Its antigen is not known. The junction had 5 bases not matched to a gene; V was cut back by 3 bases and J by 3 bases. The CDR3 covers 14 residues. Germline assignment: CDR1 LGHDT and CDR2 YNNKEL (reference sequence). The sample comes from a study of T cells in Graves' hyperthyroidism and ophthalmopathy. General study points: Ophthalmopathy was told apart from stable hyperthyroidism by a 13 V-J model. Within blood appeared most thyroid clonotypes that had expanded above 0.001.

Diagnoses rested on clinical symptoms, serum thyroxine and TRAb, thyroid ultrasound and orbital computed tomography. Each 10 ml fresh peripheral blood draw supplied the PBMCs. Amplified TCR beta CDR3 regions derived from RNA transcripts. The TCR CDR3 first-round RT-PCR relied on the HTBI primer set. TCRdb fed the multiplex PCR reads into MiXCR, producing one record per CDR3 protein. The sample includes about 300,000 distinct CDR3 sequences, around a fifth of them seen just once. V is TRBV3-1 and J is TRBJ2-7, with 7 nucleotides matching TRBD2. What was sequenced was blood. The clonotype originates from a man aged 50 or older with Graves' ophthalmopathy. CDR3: CASSHASGHYEQYF. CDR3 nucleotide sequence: TGTGCCAGCAGCCACGCTAGCGGACACTACGAGCAGTACTTC.